This entry features one T cell receptor (beta chain) sequence. Antigen: not known. These data are taken from a study of shared clonotypes between healthy human individuals. Broader study findings: Clonotypes shared by all four sorted-subset donors had higher generation probabilities than non-shared clonotypes. Generally, naive subsets (rather than memory subsets) showed larger estimated richness.

In germline, CDR1 is SGHAT, CDR2 FQNNGV. This CDR3 contains 14 residues. V gave up 2 bases and J gave up 6 bases, with 13 bases separating them. Clones were read by immunoSEQ multiplex PCR, and TCRdb kept only the in-frame ones, dropping some. The table records millions of clones, roughly 94% of them present only once. This receptor was obtained from a man between 18 and 35 years old in good health. Source material: naive CD4+ T cells sorted from blood. As to subset: CD45RA+ positively selected. The rearrangement links TRBV11-2 to TRBJ1-1, with unresolved D. The CDR3 nucleotides are TGTGCCAGCAGCTTATATTATGACGGGGCTGAAGCTTTCTTT. Its translation is CASSLYYDGAEAFF.